These 26 T cell receptor beta chains were all obtained from the same sample, sequenced in a study of blood T cell repertoires in COVID-19. This table comes from immunoSEQ multiplex PCR, and its TCRdb copy is limited to in-frame clones, with some not included. The sample includes about 220,000 clones, less than 90% of them seen just once. Sequencing input: peripheral blood. All receptors derive from a woman in her fifties or sixties who had recovered from COVID-19.

The rearrangement joins TRBV19 to TRBJ2-4, with 7 bases matching TRBD2. The CDR3 covers 17 residues. Germline trimming cut 5 bases from V and 4 bases from J; bases unmatched to any gene: 14. Germline CDR1 LNHDA, CDR2 SQIVND (reference sequence). The CDR3 region is CASSLRVGGGPKNIQYF. CDR3 sequence (DNA): TGTGCCAGTAGTCTTCGGGTGGGCGGGGGACCTAAAAACATTCAGTACTTC.

The V gene is TRBV19, the J gene TRBJ2-4; 14 bases match TRBD2. The ends lost 4 bases at V and 5 bases at J; junction bases unmatched: 7. This CDR3 is built from 17 residues. Germline V gene lookup returns CDR1 LNHDA and CDR2 SQIVND (reference sequence). The CDR3 DNA reads TGTGCCAGTAGTACCGTTGGACTAGCGGGGGGTGAAAACATTCAGTACTTC. This encodes CASSTVGLAGGENIQYF.

The CDR3 spells CASSSTSGQETQYF. CDR3 in DNA: TGTGCCAGCAGCTCTACTAGCGGGCAAGAGACCCAGTACTTC. The rearrangement uses TRBV7-9 and TRBJ2-5; 9 bases align to TRBD2. The germline CDR1 and CDR2 sequences are SEHNR and FQNEAQ (reference sequence). The CDR3 runs to 14 residues. The ends lost 4 bases at V and 2 bases at J; junction bases unmatched: 2.

V and J are TRBV12-5 and TRBJ2-7; TRBD2 aligns across 14 bases. Germline values: CDR1 LGHNT, CDR2 FRNRAP. There are 17 residues in the CDR3. V gave up 6 bases and J gave up 2 bases; unmatched junction bases: 9. The CDR3 DNA follows: TGTGCTAGTGGAACCGGACTAGCGGGGGGATTCCCCTACGAGCAGTACTTC. Its translation is CASGTGLAGGFPYEQYF.

This rearrangement joins TRBV27 to TRBJ1-1, with D maybe TRBD1 (6 bases). The CDR3 runs to 14 residues. Trimming removed 8 bases at V and 0 bases at J, with 13 bases between. CDR1 MNHEY and CDR2 SMNVEV come from the germline V gene (reference sequence). CDR3 coding DNA: TGTGCCAGCGCCCTAGGACAGATGAACACTGAAGCTTTCTTT. This codes for CASALGQMNTEAFF.

V usage is TRBV3-1 (or the pseudogene TRBV3-2) and J usage is TRBJ1-4; 9 bases align to TRBD1. Germline trimming cut 4 bases from V and 8 bases from J; bases unmatched to any gene: 8. Germline CDR1 is LGHDT and CDR2 is YNNKEL (reference sequence). The CDR3 length is 15 residues. This CDR3 is CASSLPGQGREKLFF. The CDR3 nucleotides read TGTGCCAGCAGCCTACCGGGACAGGGTAGGGAAAAACTGTTTTTT.

This clone was seen only once. The chain carries TRBV5-4 and TRBJ2-5; 8 nucleotides line up with TRBD2. Trimming cost V 4 bases and J 3 bases; bases outside gene matches: 5. The CDR3 extends over 14 amino acids. CDR1 is SGHNT, CDR2 YYREEE, per germline (reference sequence). Written as DNA, the CDR3 is TGTGCCAGCAGCCGCGGGGGGCTAGAAGAGACCCAGTACTTC. It encodes CASSRGGLEETQYF.

This clone has a handful of counts. This chain joins TRBV7-9 and TRBJ2-2; 12 bases fit TRBD1. V shed 10 bases, J shed 1 base, and the junction held 4 bases outside the gene matches. Germline V gene data show CDR1 as SEHNR and CDR2 as FQNEAQ (reference sequence). CDR3 length: 15 residues. CDR3: CATGQGARNTGELFF. Written as DNA, the CDR3 is TGTGCCACGGGACAGGGGGCAAGGAACACCGGGGAGCTGTTTTTT. The variable domain in full, with the rest retrieved from reference TRBV7-9 and TRBJ2-2, is DTGVSQNPRHKITKRGQNVTFRCDPISEHNRLYWYRQTLGQGPEFLTYFQNEAQLEKSRLLSDRFSAERPKGSFSTLEIQRTEQGDSAMYLCATGQGARNTGELFFGEGSRLTVL.

This clone was observed a single time. The chain recombines TRBV5-6 with TRBJ2-5; D ambiguous. Germline V gene sequence: CDR1 SGHDT, CDR2 YYEEEE. The length of the CDR3 is 13 residues. Trimming shortened V by 0 bases and J by 5 bases, and 8 bases separated the two germline ends. The CDR3 DNA reads as TGTGCCAGCAGCTTGGGGGTCGGGGAGACCCAGTACTTC. This sequence encodes CASSLGVGETQYF. Based on the CDR3 plus reference TRBV5-6 and TRBJ2-5, the full variable domain is DAGVTQSPTHLIKTRGQQVTLRCSPKSGHDTVSWYQQALGQGPQFIFQYYEEEERQRGNFPDRFSGHQFPNYSSELNVNALLLGDSALYLCASSLGVGETQYFGPGTRLLVL.

J is TRBJ1-2 and V is TRBV5-4; 11 positions agree with TRBD1. The V gene end was trimmed by 3 bases and the J gene end by 4 bases; junction bases not matched to a gene: 8. The length of the CDR3 is 16 residues. The germline V gene has CDR1 SGHNT and CDR2 YYREEE (reference sequence). As DNA, the CDR3 is TGTGCCAGCAGCTCGCAGGGACAGGGGGAAACCTATGGCTACACCTTC. This sequence encodes CASSSQGQGETYGYTF.

The chain is built from TRBV5-6 and TRBJ1-2; TRBD1 might be the D (5 bases). This CDR3 region has 14 residues. V lost 0 bases and J lost 4, with 10 bases in between. Germline V gene sequence: CDR1 SGHDT, CDR2 YYEEEE. CDR3 nucleotide sequence: TGTGCCAGCAGCTTGGTGCAGGGATCCTATGGCTACACCTTC. Translating it yields CASSLVQGSYGYTF.

This sequence joins TRBV11-3 and TRBJ2-3; unclear D gene. Germline values: CDR1 SGHNT, CDR2 YENEEA. Trimming removed 5 bases at V and 0 bases at J, with 12 bases between. This CDR3 has 15 amino acids. The CDR3 coding sequence is TGTGCCAGCAGCCCCCGAGGCGGAAGCACAGATACGCAGTATTTT. Translation: CASSPRGGSTDTQYF.

J is TRBJ2-7 and V is TRBV2; possibly TRBD1 for D (6 bases). V was cut by 8 bases and J by 9 bases, with 20 bases left in between. There are 13 residues in the CDR3. Germline loops: CDR1 SNHLY, CDR2 FYNNEI. The DNA for the CDR3 is TGTGCCAGCCTCAGGGGAAGTTACGAAGGGCAGTACTTC. This gives the protein CASLRGSYEGQYF.

V and J are TRBV12-3 or TRBV12-4 and TRBJ1-2, with TRBD1 as a possible D gene (5 bases). The CDR3 covers 13 residues. The V and J ends lost 6 bases and 5 bases respectively, with 13 bases between them. CDR3 loop: CASSPGTVYGYTF. CDR3 coding DNA: TGTGCCAGCAGCCCCGGGACTGTATATGGCTACACCTTC.

The chain uses TRBV6-1 and TRBJ1-2; 11 bases fit TRBD1. Germline V lookup: CDR1 MNHNS, CDR2 SASEGT. There are 15 residues in the CDR3. The ends lost 2 bases at V and 4 bases at J; junction bases unmatched: 3. The CDR3 DNA reads TGTGCCAGCAGTGAACTAGGACAGGGGGCCTATGGCTACACCTTC. As protein: CASSELGQGAYGYTF.

The CDR3 region has the DNA TGTGCCAGCAGCCCCGGGACACCTGACTACGAGCAGTACTTC. The encoded protein is CASSPGTPDYEQYF. The V gene is TRBV3-1 (or the pseudogene TRBV3-2), the J gene TRBJ2-7; possible D gene TRBD1, 6 bases. V was cut by 4 bases and J by 3 bases, with 13 bases left in between. The germline V gene has CDR1 LGHDT and CDR2 YNNKEL (reference sequence). The CDR3 totals 14 residues.

V is TRBV3-1 (or the pseudogene TRBV3-2) and J is TRBJ2-7, with D unresolved. There are 12 residues in the CDR3. Deletions cut 5 bases from V and 0 bases from J, with 5 bases between. CDR1 and CDR2 (germline): LGHDT, YNNKEL (reference sequence). In DNA, the CDR3 is TGTGCCAGCAGCTCCCTCTCCTACGAGCAGTACTTC. Translating gives CASSSLSYEQYF.

This clone was observed a handful of times. The genes are TRBV30 and TRBJ1-2; possibly TRBD1 for D (5 bases). The CDR3 spans 12 residues. From germline, CDR1 is GTSNPN and CDR2 SVGIG (reference sequence). The chain's CDR3 is CAWARQSGGYTF. CDR3 sequence (DNA): TGTGCGTGGGCCCGGCAGTCAGGGGGCTACACCTTC. The entire variable domain, with the rest obtained from reference TRBV30 and TRBJ1-2, is as follows: SQTIHQWPATLVQPVGSPLSLECTVEGTSNPNLYWYRQAAGRGLQLLFYSVGIGQISSEVPQNLSASRPQDRQFILSSKKLLLSDSGFYLCAWARQSGGYTFGSGTRLTVV.

J is TRBJ1-5 and V is TRBV6-4, with D possibly being TRBD1 (5 bases). Trimming shortened V by 5 bases and J by 2 bases, and 13 bases separated the two germline ends. The germline V gene has CDR1 MRHNA and CDR2 SNTAGT. The CDR3 is made up of 15 amino acids. The CDR3 DNA reads as TGTGCCAGCAGTAGACGACAGATCCGCAATCAGCCCCAGCATTTT. Translating gives CASSRRQIRNQPQHF.

This clone was detected once. This rearrangement joins TRBV4-3 to TRBJ2-2; TRBD2 agrees at 12 bases. The germline V gene encodes CDR1 LGHNA and CDR2 YSLEER. With V trimmed by 8 bases and J by 4 bases, 8 bases remained unmatched. The CDR3 covers 16 residues. DNA of the CDR3: TGCGCCAGCCGTGATCTAGCGGGGGGGTTCACCGGGGAGCTGTTTTTT. Protein product: CASRDLAGGFTGELFF.

This rearrangement joins TRBV7-9 to TRBJ1-3; D perhaps matches TRBD1 (5 bases). The CDR3 runs to 15 residues. The V gene's germline CDR1 is SEHNR and CDR2 FQNEAQ (reference sequence). The germline V and J ends were trimmed by 1 base and 4 bases, with 11 bases remaining between them. CDR3 loop: CASSLGGGDGNTIYF. The CDR3 bases are TGTGCCAGCAGCTTAGGTGGGGGGGACGGAAACACCATATATTTT.

The V and J genes are TRBV15 and TRBJ2-1, with D tentatively TRBD2 (7 bases). The CDR3 is 17 residues long. V was pared by 1 base and J by 8 bases, with 21 bases between. CDR1 is LNHNV, CDR2 YYDKDF, per germline (reference sequence). The CDR3 region is CATSRASGDYRTDEQFF. CDR3 sequence (DNA): TGTGCCACCAGCAGAGCCTCAGGGGACTACCGCACGGATGAGCAGTTCTTC.

This clone came up a few times. The CDR3 reads CASSVDDRGYGYTF. Here the CDR3 DNA reads TGTGCCAGCAGCGTTGACGACAGGGGTTATGGCTACACCTTC. This chain joins TRBV9 and TRBJ1-2; 8 bases are a match to TRBD1. This CDR3 is built from 14 residues. Looked up from germline, CDR1 is SGDLS and CDR2 is YYNGEE. J gave up 5 bases and V 2 bases, and 5 bases lay outside the gene matches.

This rearrangement joins TRBV29-1 to TRBJ2-3; D may be TRBD2 (6 bases). Trimming removed 4 bases at V and 3 bases at J, with 8 bases between. Germline values: CDR1 SQVTM, CDR2 ANQGSEA. The CDR3 covers 12 residues. The DNA of the CDR3 is TGCAGCGTTGGAGGAGGGACAGATACGCAGTATTTT. This sequence encodes CSVGGGTDTQYF.

The chain carries TRBV9 and TRBJ2-7; 7 bases align to TRBD2. The CDR3 is 14 amino acids. Germline lookup yields CDR1 SGDLS and CDR2 YYNGEE. V shed 2 bases, J shed 0 bases, and the junction held 2 bases outside the gene matches. The CDR3 coding sequence is TGTGCCAGCAGCGTGGGAGGGCCCTCCTACGAGCAGTACTTC. Its translation is CASSVGGPSYEQYF.

The chain combines TRBV9 with TRBJ2-2; D is unresolved. V lost 3 bases, J lost 4 bases, and 7 bases lay in between. CDR1 is SGDLS, CDR2 YYNGEE, per germline. The CDR3 totals 13 residues. In DNA, the CDR3 is TGTGCCAGCAGCGGGCAATTCACCGGGGAGCTGTTTTTT. Translation: CASSGQFTGELFF.